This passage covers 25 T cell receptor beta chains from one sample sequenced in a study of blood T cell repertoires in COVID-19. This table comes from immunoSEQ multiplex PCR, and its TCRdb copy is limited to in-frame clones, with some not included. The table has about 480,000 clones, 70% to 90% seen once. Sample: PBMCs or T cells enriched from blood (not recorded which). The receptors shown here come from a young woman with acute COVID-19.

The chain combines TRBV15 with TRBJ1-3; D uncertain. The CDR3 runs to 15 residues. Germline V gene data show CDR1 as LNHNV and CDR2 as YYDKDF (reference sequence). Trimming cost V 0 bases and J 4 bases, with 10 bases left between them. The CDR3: CATSRDPTRGNTIYF. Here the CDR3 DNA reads TGTGCCACCAGCAGAGATCCGACAAGGGGAAACACCATATATTTT. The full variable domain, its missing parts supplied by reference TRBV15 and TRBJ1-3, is DAMVIQNPRYQVTQFGKPVTLSCSQTLNHNVMYWYQQKSSQAPKLLFHYYDKDFNNEADTPDNFQSRRPNTSFCFLDIRSPGLGDTAMYLCATSRDPTRGNTIYFGEGSWLTVV.

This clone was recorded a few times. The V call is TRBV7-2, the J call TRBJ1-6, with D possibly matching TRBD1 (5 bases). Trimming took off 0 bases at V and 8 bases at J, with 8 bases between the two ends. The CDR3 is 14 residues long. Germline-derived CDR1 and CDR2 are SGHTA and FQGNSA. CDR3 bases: TGTGCCAGCAGCTTAGCGGCCAGGGATTCACCCCTCCACTTT. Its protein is CASSLAARDSPLHF.

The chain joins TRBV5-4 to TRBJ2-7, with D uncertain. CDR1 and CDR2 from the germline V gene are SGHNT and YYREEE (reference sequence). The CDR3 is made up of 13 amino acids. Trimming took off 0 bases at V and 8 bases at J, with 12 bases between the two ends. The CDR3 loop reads CASSLAKEPQQYF. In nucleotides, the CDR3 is TGTGCCAGCAGCTTGGCTAAGGAGCCTCAGCAGTACTTC.

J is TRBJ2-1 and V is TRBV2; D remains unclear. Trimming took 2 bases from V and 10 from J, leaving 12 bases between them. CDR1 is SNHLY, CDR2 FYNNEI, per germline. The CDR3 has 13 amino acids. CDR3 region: CASSESLPKEQFF. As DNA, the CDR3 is TGTGCCAGCAGTGAAAGTCTACCCAAGGAGCAGTTCTTC.

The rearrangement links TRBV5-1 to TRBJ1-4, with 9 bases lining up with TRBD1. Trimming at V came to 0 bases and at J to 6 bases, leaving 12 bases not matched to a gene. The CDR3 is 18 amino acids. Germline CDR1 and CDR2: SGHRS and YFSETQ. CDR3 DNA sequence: TGCGCCAGCAGCTTGGGCCTTAGTCGACAGGGGGTACATGAAAAACTGTTTTTT. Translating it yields CASSLGLSRQGVHEKLFF.

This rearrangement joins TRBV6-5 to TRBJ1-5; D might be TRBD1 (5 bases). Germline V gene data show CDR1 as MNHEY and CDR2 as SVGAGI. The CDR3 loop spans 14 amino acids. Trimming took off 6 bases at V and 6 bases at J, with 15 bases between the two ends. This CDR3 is CASSSDIKGQPQHF. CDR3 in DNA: TGTGCCAGCAGCTCGGACATTAAGGGTCAGCCCCAGCATTTT.

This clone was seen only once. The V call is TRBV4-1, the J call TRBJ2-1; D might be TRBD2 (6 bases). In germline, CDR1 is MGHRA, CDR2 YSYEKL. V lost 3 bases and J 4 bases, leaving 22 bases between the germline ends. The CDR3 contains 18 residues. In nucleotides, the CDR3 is TGCGCCAGCAGCCACGGTATCGTGGCGGGACCACCGTACAATGAGCAGTTCTTC. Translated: CASSHGIVAGPPYNEQFF.

The CDR3: CASSPRSGVNINEQFF. The CDR3 DNA reads as TGCGCCAGCAGTCCAAGATCCGGAGTCAATATCAATGAGCAGTTCTTC. The chain uses TRBV4-3 and TRBJ2-1; D unresolved. Deletions cut 6 bases from V and 6 bases from J, with 21 bases between. The CDR3 runs 16 residues. The V gene's germline CDR1 is LGHNA and CDR2 YSLEER.

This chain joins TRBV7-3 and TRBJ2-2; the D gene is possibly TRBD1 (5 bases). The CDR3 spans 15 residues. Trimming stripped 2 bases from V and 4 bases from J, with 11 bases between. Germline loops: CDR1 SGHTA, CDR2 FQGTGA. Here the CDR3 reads CASSLGQGVTGELFF. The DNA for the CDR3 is TGTGCCAGCAGCTTAGGGCAGGGTGTCACCGGGGAGCTGTTTTTT.

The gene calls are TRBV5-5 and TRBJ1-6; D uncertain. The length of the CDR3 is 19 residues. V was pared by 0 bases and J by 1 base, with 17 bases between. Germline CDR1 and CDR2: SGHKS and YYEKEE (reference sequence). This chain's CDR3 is CASSLVIPIPGSYNSPLHF. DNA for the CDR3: TGTGCCAGCAGCTTGGTAATACCCATCCCCGGGTCCTATAATTCACCCCTCCACTTT.

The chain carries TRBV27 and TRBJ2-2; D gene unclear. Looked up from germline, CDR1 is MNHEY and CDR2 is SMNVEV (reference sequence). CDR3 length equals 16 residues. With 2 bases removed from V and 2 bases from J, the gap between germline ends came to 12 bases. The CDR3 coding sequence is TGTGCCAGCAGTTTAGATTTCGCGGATAACACCGGGGAGCTGTTTTTT. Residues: CASSLDFADNTGELFF.

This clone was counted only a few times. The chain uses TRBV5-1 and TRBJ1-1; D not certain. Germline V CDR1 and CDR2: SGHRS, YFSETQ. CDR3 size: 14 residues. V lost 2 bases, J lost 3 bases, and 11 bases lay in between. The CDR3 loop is CASSFSARDTEAFF. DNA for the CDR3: TGCGCCAGCAGCTTCTCGGCGCGGGACACTGAAGCTTTCTTT.

The CDR3 is CASSPQQGAATNEKLFF. The CDR3 DNA reads TGTGCCAGCTCACCACAACAGGGGGCCGCAACTAATGAAAAACTGTTTTTT. The chain joins TRBV18 to TRBJ1-4; TRBD1 matches at 9 bases. Germline loops: CDR1 KGHSH, CDR2 LQKENI. This CDR3 contains 17 residues. Trimming took 1 base from V and 0 from J; bases not matched to a gene: 3.

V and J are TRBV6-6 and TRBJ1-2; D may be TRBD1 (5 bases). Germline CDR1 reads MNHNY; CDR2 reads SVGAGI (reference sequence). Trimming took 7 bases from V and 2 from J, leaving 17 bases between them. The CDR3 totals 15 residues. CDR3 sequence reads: CASTSMQGGNYGYTF. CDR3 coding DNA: TGTGCCAGCACCTCTATGCAGGGAGGGAACTATGGCTACACCTTC.

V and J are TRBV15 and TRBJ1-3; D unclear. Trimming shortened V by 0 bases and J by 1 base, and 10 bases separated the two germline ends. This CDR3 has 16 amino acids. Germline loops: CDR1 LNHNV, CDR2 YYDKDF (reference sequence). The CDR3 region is CATSRDPSRSGNTIYF. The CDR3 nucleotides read TGTGCCACCAGCAGAGACCCATCCCGGTCTGGAAACACCATATATTTT.

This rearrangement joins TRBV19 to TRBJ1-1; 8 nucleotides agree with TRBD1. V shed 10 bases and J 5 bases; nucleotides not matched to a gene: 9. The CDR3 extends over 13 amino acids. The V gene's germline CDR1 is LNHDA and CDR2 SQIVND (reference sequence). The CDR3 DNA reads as TGTGCCACCACAGGGGGTTGGGGGACTGAAGCTTTCTTT. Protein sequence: CATTGGWGTEAFF.

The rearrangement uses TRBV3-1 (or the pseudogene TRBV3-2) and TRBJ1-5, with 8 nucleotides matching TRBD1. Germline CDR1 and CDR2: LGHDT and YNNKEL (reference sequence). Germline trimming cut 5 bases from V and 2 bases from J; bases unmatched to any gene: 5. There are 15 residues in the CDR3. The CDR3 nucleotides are TGTGCCAGCAGCTCAACAGGGGGAGGCAATCAGCCCCAGCATTTT. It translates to CASSSTGGGNQPQHF.

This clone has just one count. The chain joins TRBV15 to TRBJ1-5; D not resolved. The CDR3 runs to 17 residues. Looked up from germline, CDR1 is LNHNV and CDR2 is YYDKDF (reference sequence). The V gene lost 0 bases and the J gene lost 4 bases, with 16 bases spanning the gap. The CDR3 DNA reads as TGTGCCACCAGCAGAGATCGTGGAGGGTTTGGGAATCAGCCCCAGCATTTT. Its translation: CATSRDRGGFGNQPQHF.

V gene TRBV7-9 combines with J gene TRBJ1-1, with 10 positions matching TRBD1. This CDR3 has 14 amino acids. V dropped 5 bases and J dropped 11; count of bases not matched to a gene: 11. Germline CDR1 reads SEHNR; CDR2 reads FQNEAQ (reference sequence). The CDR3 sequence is CASSAGTGVGGAFF. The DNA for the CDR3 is TGTGCCAGCAGCGCCGGGACAGGGGTGGGTGGGGCTTTCTTT.

CDR3 nucleotides: TGTGCCAGCACCCCGGGACATTTGACATCCCAGTACTTC. It encodes CASTPGHLTSQYF. The gene calls are TRBV6-2 or TRBV6-3 and TRBJ2-5; D might be TRBD1 (6 bases). The CDR3 spans 13 residues. Germline V lookup: CDR1 MNHEY, CDR2 SVGEGT. Trimming shortened V by 7 bases and J by 9 bases, and 18 bases separated the two germline ends.

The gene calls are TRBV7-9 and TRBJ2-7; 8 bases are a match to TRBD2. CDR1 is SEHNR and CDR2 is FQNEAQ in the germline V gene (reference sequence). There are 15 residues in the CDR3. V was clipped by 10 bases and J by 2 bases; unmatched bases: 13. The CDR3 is CAITLPGRATYEQYF. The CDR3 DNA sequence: TGTGCCATCACCTTGCCCGGGAGGGCGACCTACGAGCAGTACTTC.

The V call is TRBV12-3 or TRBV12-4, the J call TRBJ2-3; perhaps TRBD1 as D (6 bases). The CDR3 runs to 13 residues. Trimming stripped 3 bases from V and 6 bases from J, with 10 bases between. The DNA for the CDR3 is TGTGCCAGCAGTTTCAGGGGTGGGGATACGCAGTATTTT. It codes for CASSFRGGDTQYF.

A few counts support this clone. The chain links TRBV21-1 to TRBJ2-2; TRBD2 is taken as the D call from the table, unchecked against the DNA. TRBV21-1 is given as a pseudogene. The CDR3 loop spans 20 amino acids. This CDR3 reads CASSNAPPPGLAANTGELFF. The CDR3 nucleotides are TGTGCCAGCAGCAACGCTCCGCCCCCGGGACTAGCGGCGAACACCGGGGAGCTGTTTTTT.

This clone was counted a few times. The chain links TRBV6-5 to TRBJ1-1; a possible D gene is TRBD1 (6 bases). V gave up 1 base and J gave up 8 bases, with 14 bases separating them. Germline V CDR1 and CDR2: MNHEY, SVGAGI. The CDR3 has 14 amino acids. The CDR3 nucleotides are TGTGCCAGCAGTTACTTCAGGGGTCTCGTAGAAGCTTTCTTT. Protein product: CASSYFRGLVEAFF.

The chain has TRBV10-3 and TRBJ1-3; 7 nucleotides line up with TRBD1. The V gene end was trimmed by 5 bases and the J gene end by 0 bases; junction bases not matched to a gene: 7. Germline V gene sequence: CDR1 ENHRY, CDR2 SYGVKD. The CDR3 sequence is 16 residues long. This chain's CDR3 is CAISLQGSSSGNTIYF. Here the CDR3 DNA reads TGTGCCATCAGTCTACAGGGGTCAAGCTCTGGAAACACCATATATTTT.